The 30 T cell receptor beta chains in this list originate from one sample, sequenced in a study of PD-1 blockade in classical Hodgkin lymphoma. Produced via immunoSEQ multiplex PCR; TCRdb's table is partial and in-frame only. The sample lists about 16,000 clones, roughly 81% occurring once. Time point denoted: newly diagnosed, previously untreated cHL patient sample. Source material: peripheral blood mononuclear cells (PBMCs). The receptors stem from a human donor with classical Hodgkin lymphoma.

This chain links TRBV11-1 with TRBJ1-5; maybe TRBD1 (5 bases). The germline V and J ends were trimmed by 0 bases and 5 bases, with 5 bases remaining between them. The CDR3 length is 13 residues. The germline CDR1 and CDR2 sequences are SGHAT and FQDESV (reference sequence). CDR3 loop: CASSLAGDQPQHF. The CDR3 DNA is TGTGCCAGCAGCTTAGCGGGGGATCAGCCCCAGCATTTT.

This chain uses TRBV11-2 with TRBJ2-3, with TRBD2 matching over 12 bases. CDR1 and CDR2 (germline): SGHAT, FQNNGV. CDR3 length: 15 residues. The ends lost 4 bases at V and 6 bases at J; junction bases unmatched: 5. The CDR3 loop is CASSSLAGGADTQYF. The CDR3, as DNA: TGTGCCAGCAGCTCTCTAGCGGGAGGGGCGGATACGCAGTATTTT. The full variable domain, completed using reference TRBV11-2 and TRBJ2-3, is EAGVAQSPRYKIIEKRQSVAFWCNPISGHATLYWYQQILGQGPKLLIQFQNNGVVDDSQLPKDRFSAERLKGVDSTLKIQPAKLEDSAVYLCASSSLAGGADTQYFGPGTRLTVL.

The gene calls are TRBV5-1 and TRBJ2-3, with D possibly TRBD2 on 5 matching bases. The germline V gene encodes CDR1 SGHRS and CDR2 YFSETQ. There are 14 residues in the CDR3. Between the trimmed V and J ends, which lost 3 bases and 3 bases, there was a span of 11 bases. The CDR3 loop is CASSYGLETDTQYF. DNA of the CDR3: TGCGCCAGCAGCTACGGACTTGAAACAGATACGCAGTATTTT.

The chain uses TRBV5-6 and TRBJ2-7, with 9 positions matching TRBD2. This CDR3 region has 15 residues. Germline assignment: CDR1 SGHDT and CDR2 YYEEEE. V lost 2 bases to trimming and J lost 3 bases; unmatched junction nucleotides: 6. The CDR3 region has the DNA TGTGCCAGCAGCTTCTCCGTAGCGGGAGTCTACGAGCAGTACTTC. This sequence encodes CASSFSVAGVYEQYF.

The rearrangement joins TRBV6-5 to TRBJ2-7, with TRBD2 identical over 10 bases. The germline V gene has CDR1 MNHEY and CDR2 SVGAGI. CDR3 size: 15 residues. Unmatched junction bases numbered 3, after V lost 2 bases and J lost 2 bases. This CDR3 is CASSYTSGIAYEQYF. The CDR3 DNA follows: TGTGCCAGCAGTTACACTAGCGGGATTGCCTACGAGCAGTACTTC.

The chain has TRBV7-8 and TRBJ2-5; the D is unclear. The germline CDR1 and CDR2 sequences are SGHVS and FQNEAQ. This CDR3 has 13 amino acids. V lost 5 bases, J lost 1 base, and 8 bases lay in between. Written as DNA, the CDR3 is TGTGCCAGCAGCCCGGCCCCCCAAGAGACCCAGTACTTC. Translated, it gives CASSPAPQETQYF.

The V call is TRBV21-1, the J call TRBJ2-1; the DNA was not used to check the table's D call, TRBD2. TRBV21-1 is shown as a pseudogene. The CDR3 is 13 amino acids. The CDR3 loop reads CASSKGLATRQFF. The CDR3, as DNA: TGTGCCAGCAGCAAAGGGCTAGCTACCCGCCAGTTCTTC.

This chain links TRBV6-4 with TRBJ2-1; unclear D gene. The CDR3 covers 14 residues. V dropped 2 bases and J dropped 4 bases, with 9 bases sitting between them. Germline V gives CDR1 MRHNA, CDR2 SNTAGT. CDR3 sequence: CASSDKAAYNEQFF. CDR3 sequence (DNA): TGTGCCAGCAGTGACAAGGCGGCATACAATGAGCAGTTCTTC.

The chain is built from TRBV5-1 and TRBJ1-2; 7 bases match TRBD1. The CDR3 sequence is 14 residues long. Germline V gene sequence: CDR1 SGHRS, CDR2 YFSETQ. Trimming took 3 bases from V and 4 from J; bases not matched to a gene: 6. CDR3 region: CASSSPDRPYGYTF. DNA of the CDR3: TGCGCCAGCAGCTCGCCGGACAGGCCCTATGGCTACACCTTC.

CDR3 residues: CASSEGWGQGGYEQYF. In DNA, the CDR3 is TGTGCCAGCAGTGAAGGGTGGGGACAGGGGGGCTACGAGCAGTACTTC. V and J are TRBV2 and TRBJ2-7, with 11 bases that match TRBD1. CDR3 length equals 16 residues. In germline, CDR1 is SNHLY, CDR2 FYNNEI. Unmatched junction bases numbered 5, after V lost 1 base and J lost 3 bases.

The chain carries TRBV5-1 and TRBJ2-7, with TRBD1 matching 10 bases. The junction had 7 bases not matched to a gene; V was cut back by 0 bases and J by 7 bases. In germline, CDR1 is SGHRS, CDR2 YFSETQ. CDR3 size: 15 residues. The CDR3 region is CASSLETGGAWEQYF. CDR3 in DNA: TGCGCCAGCAGCTTGGAGACAGGGGGCGCGTGGGAGCAGTACTTC.

The genes are TRBV4-2 and TRBJ1-5; 11 bases line up with TRBD1. Germline loops: CDR1 LGHNA, CDR2 YNFKEQ. This CDR3 region has 15 residues. With V trimmed by 5 bases and J by 6 bases, 6 bases remained unmatched. In nucleotides, the CDR3 is TGTGCCAGCAGCTCGGGACAGGGGGAAACTCAGCCCCAGCATTTT. Protein sequence: CASSSGQGETQPQHF.

This clone was seen more than once but under ten times. Other DNA sequences in this specimen translate into the identical CDR3. The chain employs TRBV6-5 and TRBJ2-4; the D gene could be TRBD1 or TRBD2 (7 bases each). The germline gives CDR1 MNHEY, CDR2 SVGAGI. CDR3 length: 15 amino acids. Between the trimmed V and J ends, which lost 6 bases and 6 bases, there was a span of 18 bases. The CDR3 DNA reads as TGTGCCAGCAGCCCAGGGGGGGGGCGTCGAAACATTCAGTACTTC. Translated, it gives CASSPGGGRRNIQYF.

The V call is TRBV10-2, the J call TRBJ2-1, with 11 nucleotides matching TRBD2. There are 16 residues in the CDR3. The germline CDR1 and CDR2 sequences are WSHSY and SAAADI. The junction had 5 bases not matched to a gene; V was cut back by 6 bases and J by 1 base. CDR3 in amino acids: CASSLTSGSSYNEQFF. CDR3 DNA: TGCGCCAGCAGCCTCACTAGCGGGAGTTCCTACAATGAGCAGTTCTTC.

The chain is built from TRBV19 and TRBJ2-5; 9 positions agree with TRBD2. The CDR3 runs 16 residues. The germline V gene has CDR1 LNHDA and CDR2 SQIVND (reference sequence). The trim removed 3 bases at V and 5 bases at J, leaving 10 bases unmatched. Here the CDR3 DNA reads TGTGCCAGTAGTATGCGAGCGGGGGGAACGGGCGAGACCCAGTACTTC. Protein sequence: CASSMRAGGTGETQYF.

The chain employs TRBV6-5 and TRBJ1-4, with unresolved D. Germline V CDR1 and CDR2: MNHEY, SVGAGI. Trimming pared 2 bases from V and 5 bases from J, leaving 6 bases between. CDR3 length: 13 residues. The CDR3 coding sequence is TGTGCCAGCAGTTACACGGGGAATGAAAAACTGTTTTTT. Residues: CASSYTGNEKLFF.

The table lists this clone with a count of one. The V call is TRBV28, the J call TRBJ1-2; TRBD1 is a possible D gene (6 bases). CDR3 length: 14 amino acids. The V end lost 5 bases, the J end lost 4 bases, and 14 bases lay between the germline ends. Germline values: CDR1 MDHEN, CDR2 SYDVKM. The CDR3 nucleotides read TGTGCCAGCAGTCTGACGGTGGACAGCTATGGCTACACCTTC. Its translation is CASSLTVDSYGYTF.

The chain uses TRBV19 and TRBJ1-1; tentatively, D is TRBD1 (5 bases). V was clipped by 4 bases and J by 2 bases, with 14 bases between them. The V gene's germline CDR1 is LNHDA and CDR2 SQIVND (reference sequence). CDR3 size: 15 residues. The CDR3 DNA follows: TGTGCCAGTAGTACCACCGGACAACCTAACACTGAAGCTTTCTTT. Translation gives CASSTTGQPNTEAFF. Complete variable domain (other parts from reference TRBV19 and TRBJ1-1): DGGITQSPKYLFRKEGQNVTLSCEQNLNHDAMYWYRQDPGQGLRLIYYSQIVNDFQKGDIAEGYSVSREKKESFPLTVTSAQKNPTAFYLCASSTTGQPNTEAFFGQGTRLTVV.

The CDR3: CASSQARVGQYF. In DNA form, the CDR3 reads TGTGCCAGCAGCCAGGCCCGGGTCGGGCAGTACTTC. The V call is TRBV7-8, the J call TRBJ2-7, with D uncertain. In germline, CDR1 is SGHVS, CDR2 FQNEAQ. This CDR3 is built from 12 residues. The ends were cut back, 5 bases at V and 9 bases at J, with 14 bases in the middle.

This clone was seen a single time. CDR3 amino acids: CASSGGSSYNEQFF. The CDR3 DNA is TGTGCCAGTAGCGGGGGGAGCTCCTACAATGAGCAGTTCTTC. The chain couples TRBV19 to TRBJ2-1; 7 nucleotides match TRBD2. J gave up 0 bases and V 6 bases, and 2 bases lay outside the gene matches. Germline V gene lookup returns CDR1 LNHDA and CDR2 SQIVND (reference sequence). The CDR3 consists of 14 residues.

The chain links TRBV6-1 to TRBJ2-3; 10 bases align to TRBD2. CDR3 length: 15 residues. V trimming: 10 bases; J trimming: 7 bases; junction bases outside the gene matches: 14. In germline, CDR1 is MNHNS, CDR2 SASEGT. The CDR3 spells CATGKEAGGSNTQYF. Written as DNA, the CDR3 is TGTGCCACCGGTAAAGAAGCGGGAGGGTCGAATACGCAGTATTTT.

Concerning this clone itself: One junction end does not reproduce the germline sequence, and a read error may be involved. The V and J genes are TRBV7-7 and TRBJ2-3; TRBD1 or TRBD2 may be the D gene (6 bases each). Germline V lookup: CDR1 SSHAT, CDR2 FNYEAQ (reference sequence). The CDR3 is made up of 17 amino acids. The DNA for the CDR3 is TGTGCTAGCAGCCCCAGCCTCCCCGGGGGCTACACAGATACGCAGTATTTT. It codes for CASSPSLPGGYTDTQYF.

This clone was seen more than once but under ten times. This chain links TRBV6-1 with TRBJ1-4; D perhaps matches TRBD1 (6 bases). Germline V gene sequence: CDR1 MNHNS, CDR2 SASEGT. The CDR3 is 16 amino acids. V lost 4 bases and J 2 bases, leaving 14 bases between the germline ends. The CDR3 is CASSASIRGTNEKLFF. The CDR3 DNA sequence: TGTGCCAGCAGTGCTTCGATCAGGGGCACTAATGAAAAACTGTTTTTT.

This chain links TRBV6-6 with TRBJ2-7, with D unresolved. Per germline, CDR1 MNHNY and CDR2 SVGAGI (reference sequence). V shed 1 base and J shed 0 bases, with 7 bases lying between them. The CDR3 covers 14 residues. The CDR3 DNA is TGTGCCAGCAGTTACTTGAGTCGCTCCTACGAGCAGTACTTC. Translated: CASSYLSRSYEQYF.

This chain uses TRBV19 with TRBJ1-2, with D unclear. The CDR3 spans 14 residues. The ends were cut back, 5 bases at V and 2 bases at J, with 12 bases in the middle. CDR1 is LNHDA, CDR2 SQIVND, per germline (reference sequence). In DNA, the CDR3 is TGTGCCAGTAGTCGGGTCCACGGGAACTATGGCTACACCTTC. Its translation is CASSRVHGNYGYTF.

Only one count was recorded for this clone. The CDR3, as DNA: TGTGCCAGCAGCTGGGGCGGGACGCGGTACTTC. This sequence encodes CASSWGGTRYF. The rearrangement joins TRBV5-4 to TRBJ2-7; TRBD2 might be the D (6 bases). From germline, CDR1 is SGHNT and CDR2 YYREEE (reference sequence). The V gene lost 3 bases and the J gene lost 12 bases, with 13 bases spanning the gap. CDR3 size: 11 residues.

The rearrangement uses TRBV2 and TRBJ2-3; TRBD1 aligns across 11 bases. With 1 base clipped from V and 0 bases from J, the junction kept 3 bases outside the gene matches. The germline V gene has CDR1 SNHLY and CDR2 FYNNEI. The CDR3 contains 17 residues. The CDR3 loop is CASSEGWTGGSTDTQYF. CDR3 DNA sequence: TGTGCCAGCAGTGAAGGTTGGACAGGGGGCAGCACAGATACGCAGTATTTT.

This chain uses TRBV5-6 with TRBJ2-7; 9 positions match TRBD2. V trimming: 5 bases; J trimming: 3 bases; junction bases outside the gene matches: 6. CDR1 SGHDT and CDR2 YYEEEE come from the germline V gene. There are 14 residues in the CDR3. This chain's CDR3 is CASRHSGRVYEQYF. The CDR3 DNA reads TGTGCCAGCAGGCATAGCGGGAGAGTCTACGAGCAGTACTTC.

The rearrangement joins TRBV28 to TRBJ1-1; D is undetermined. The CDR3 consists of 10 residues. Germline assignment: CDR1 MDHEN and CDR2 SYDVKM. Trimming took 3 bases from V and 5 from J, leaving 1 base between them. For the CDR3, the DNA is TGTGCCAGCAGTTTTACTGAAGCTTTCTTT. Its protein product is CASSFTEAFF.

This chain joins TRBV2 and TRBJ2-1; TRBD2 aligns across 13 bases. This CDR3 region has 15 residues. Losses at the gene ends were 6 bases for V and 7 bases for J; bases not matched to a gene: 6. The germline V gene encodes CDR1 SNHLY and CDR2 FYNNEI. This CDR3 is CASSDRGLAGNEQFF. CDR3 coding DNA: TGTGCCAGCAGCGATAGGGGACTAGCGGGGAATGAGCAGTTCTTC. Together with reference TRBV2 and TRBJ2-1, the CDR3 gives the full variable domain: EPEVTQTPSHQVTQMGQEVILRCVPISNHLYFYWYRQILGQKVEFLVSFYNNEISEKSEIFDDQFSVERPDGSNFTLKIRSTKLEDSAMYFCASSDRGLAGNEQFFGPGTRLTVL.